These 20 T cell receptor beta chains share one sample of origin, sequenced in a study of regulatory T cells in long-lasting Graves disease. As to time point: persistent/refractory GD, antithyroid drugs over 5 years with positive TRAb. The authors made the TCR library using RNA they extracted from PBMCs. Construction of TCR beta libraries relied on iRepertoire HTBI primers and on Arm-PCR targeting CDR3 regions. TCRdb used MiXCR to reprocess the multiplex PCR reads, holding one entry per CDR3 protein. Among roughly 300,000 distinct CDR3 sequences listed, 15% to 20% were seen once. The sample here was peripheral blood mononuclear cells (PBMCs), taken when the disease was refractory, from a patient treated with antithyroid drugs. The receptors originated from a female donor with Graves disease.

Turning to this clonotype: The conserved final phenylalanine or tryptophan is absent from the CDR3, which likely points to a read error. V gene TRBV10-3 combines with J gene TRBJ2-7, with 8 bases that match TRBD2. This CDR3 region has 14 residues. Germline V lookup: CDR1 ENHRY, CDR2 SYGVKD. DNA of the CDR3: TGTGCCATCGCTCCGGTACTAGCGGTCTACGGGCAGTACTCC. It translates to CAIAPVLAVYGQYS.

Details on this clonotype: A read error may produce the germline difference seen at one junction end. The rearrangement links TRBV11-2 to TRBJ2-5; 12 bases are a match to TRBD1. Germline CDR1 is SGHAT and CDR2 is FQNNGV. The CDR3 extends over 17 amino acids. The CDR3 region is CASSHPGQGAFRETQYF. CDR3 bases: TGCGCCAGCAGCCACCCGGGACAGGGGGCATTTCGAGAGACCCAGTACTTC.

This clonotype was seen only a few times. The V call is TRBV20-1, the J call TRBJ1-2; a weak D match, TRBD1 (5 bases). Germline V gene sequence: CDR1 DFQATT, CDR2 SNEGSKA (reference sequence). The V and J ends lost 5 bases and 4 bases respectively, with 17 bases between them. This CDR3 has 14 residues. CDR3 in amino acids: CSAPISTEGYGYTF. The CDR3 coding sequence is TGCAGTGCTCCCATCTCGACAGAAGGCTATGGCTACACCTTC.

Note on this clonotype: A much larger clone is a single base away; this may be a read error. V usage is TRBV18 and J usage is TRBJ1-2, with D uncertain. The CDR3 contains 13 residues. Germline V gene lookup returns CDR1 KGHSH and CDR2 LQKENI. Deletions cut 3 bases from V and 6 bases from J, with 11 bases between. The DNA of the CDR3 is TGTGCCAGCTCACCGCCATTTGAGGATGGCTACACCTTC. It encodes CASSPPFEDGYTF.

This clonotype showed up just a few times. This sequence joins TRBV12-3 or TRBV12-4 and TRBJ1-4; the D gene is possibly TRBD1 (5 bases). This CDR3 has 13 residues. V shed 5 bases and J shed 7 bases, with 11 bases lying between them. The CDR3 spells CASSPGFLEKLFF. The CDR3 bases are TGTGCCAGCAGTCCAGGGTTCCTTGAAAAACTGTTTTTT.

Many counts were recorded for this clonotype. The V call is TRBV2, the J call TRBJ2-5, with D maybe TRBD2 (6 bases). Germline V gives CDR1 SNHLY, CDR2 FYNNEI. The V gene lost 6 bases and the J gene lost 0 bases, with 14 bases spanning the gap. The CDR3 covers 15 residues. In nucleotides, the CDR3 is TGTGCCAGCAGAGGGTTCCGGGGGTACCAAGAGACCCAGTACTTC. As protein: CASRGFRGYQETQYF.

This clonotype was observed at least ten times. The chain joins TRBV6-1 to TRBJ2-5, with 16 bases that match TRBD2. The J segment lost 5 bases and the V segment lost 8 bases, leaving 8 bases of the junction unmatched. CDR1 is MNHNS, CDR2 SASEGT, per germline. This CDR3 region has 16 residues. The CDR3 reads CASGKGLAGGRETQYF. CDR3 sequence (DNA): TGTGCCAGCGGCAAGGGACTAGCGGGAGGGAGGGAGACCCAGTACTTC.

This clonotype was counted many times. The CDR3 spells CASAGTAYEQYF. The CDR3 coding sequence is TGTGCCAGTGCCGGGACAGCCTACGAGCAGTACTTC. This chain uses TRBV10-3 with TRBJ2-7; 7 bases map to TRBD1. The CDR3 covers 12 residues. Germline V gene data show CDR1 as ENHRY and CDR2 as SYGVKD. The V and J ends lost 10 bases and 2 bases, in that order; junction bases with no gene match: 5.

This clonotype was observed at least ten times. The chain uses TRBV28 and TRBJ1-2; D remains ambiguous. V gave up 3 bases and J gave up 1 base, with 15 bases separating them. The CDR3 consists of 16 residues. CDR1 and CDR2 from the germline V gene are MDHEN and SYDVKM. The CDR3 DNA sequence: TGTGCCAGCAGTTTTTGGGAGGCTCGGAATAACTATGGCTACACCTTC. Protein sequence: CASSFWEARNNYGYTF.

This clonotype was seen ten or more times. This rearrangement joins TRBV13 to TRBJ2-7; the match to TRBD2 covers 7 bases. The germline V gene has CDR1 PRHDT and CDR2 FYEKMQ (reference sequence). The CDR3 runs 14 residues. J was trimmed by 2 bases and V by 0 bases; bases with no gene match: 1. This CDR3 is CASSLGRGTYEQYF. In nucleotides, the CDR3 is TGTGCCAGCAGCTTAGGGCGGGGGACCTACGAGCAGTACTTC.

This clonotype was observed many times. In nucleotides, the CDR3 is TGTGCCAGCAGCTTAGGGCAGGGGGCTGGAACTAACTATGGCTACACCTTC. It translates to CASSLGQGAGTNYGYTF. This chain joins TRBV7-9 and TRBJ1-2, with 8 positions matching TRBD1. CDR3 length: 17 amino acids. Trimming took 1 base from V and 0 from J; bases not matched to a gene: 7. Looked up from germline, CDR1 is SEHNR and CDR2 is FQNEAQ (reference sequence).

In the case of this clonotype: A read error is possible here, since a much larger clone lies one base away. The V call is TRBV27, the J call TRBJ1-1; the match to TRBD1 covers 7 bases. The V segment lost 6 bases and the J segment 3 bases; nucleotides outside the gene matches: 7. This CDR3 is 14 amino acids long. Germline V gene sequence: CDR1 MNHEY, CDR2 SMNVEV (reference sequence). This CDR3 reads CASRVDRRYTEAFF. CDR3 DNA sequence: TGTGCCAGCAGGGTGGACAGGAGGTACACTGAAGCTTTCTTT.

This clonotype was seen many times. This rearrangement joins TRBV12-3 or TRBV12-4 to TRBJ1-1, with D hard to call. V lost 2 bases to trimming and J lost 0 bases, with 7 bases between them. The CDR3 is made up of 14 amino acids. CDR3 region: CASSLSFMNTEAFF. The DNA of the CDR3 is TGTGCCAGCAGTTTATCCTTCATGAACACTGAAGCTTTCTTT.

This clonotype occurred a few times. This chain links TRBV19 with TRBJ2-2; TRBD1 matches 8 bases. The CDR3 runs 19 residues. Germline V gene data show CDR1 as LNHDA and CDR2 as SQIVND (reference sequence). With 3 bases clipped from V and 1 base from J, the junction kept 13 bases outside the gene matches. CDR3 sequence (DNA): TGTGCCAGTAGTATTAGGATCAGGGGGCTTAAAGGGAACACCGGGGAGCTGTTTTTT. Its translation is CASSIRIRGLKGNTGELFF. The full variable domain, in which reference TRBV19 and TRBJ2-2 provide the parts outside the CDR3, is DGGITQSPKYLFRKEGQNVTLSCEQNLNHDAMYWYRQDPGQGLRLIYYSQIVNDFQKGDIAEGYSVSREKKESFPLTVTSAQKNPTAFYLCASSIRIRGLKGNTGELFFGEGSRLTVL.

This sequence joins TRBV3-1 and TRBJ2-7, with 8 bases that match TRBD1. Trimming cost V 6 bases and J 6 bases; bases outside gene matches: 7. Germline-derived CDR1 and CDR2 are LGHDT and YNNKEL (reference sequence). The CDR3 covers 13 residues. CDR3 protein: CASRQGVGGEQYF. DNA of the CDR3: TGTGCCAGCAGACAGGGGGTTGGGGGCGAGCAGTACTTC.

This clonotype has a handful of counts. J is TRBJ2-3 and V is TRBV29-1; D remains unclear. V was cut by 3 bases and J by 1 base, with 5 bases left in between. Germline V CDR1 and CDR2: SQVTM, ANQGSEA. CDR3 length: 12 residues. CDR3 sequence (DNA): TGCAGCGTTGAGGACGGCACAGATACGCAGTATTTT. Amino acid sequence: CSVEDGTDTQYF.

The sample holds a few counts of this clonotype. The genes are TRBV5-1 and TRBJ1-2, with TRBD1 identical over 7 bases. This CDR3 region has 16 residues. Germline V lookup: CDR1 SGHRS, CDR2 YFSETQ. Trimming removed 4 bases from V and 6 bases from J; junction bases left unmatched: 15. The CDR3 sequence: CASSHGGTASSDGYTF. In DNA form, the CDR3 reads TGCGCCAGCAGCCACGGCGGGACAGCATCATCTGATGGCTACACCTTC.

The chain couples TRBV20-1 to TRBJ1-1, with D uncertain. CDR1 and CDR2 from the germline V gene are DFQATT and SNEGSKA (reference sequence). Trimming stripped 8 bases from V and 1 base from J, with 11 bases between. The CDR3 runs to 12 residues. The CDR3 bases are TGCAGTTCCCAAACATCGAACACTGAAGCTTTCTTT. Residues: CSSQTSNTEAFF.

The table lists this clonotype with many counts. V gene TRBV20-1 combines with J gene TRBJ2-7; D call uncertain. Per the germline V gene, CDR1 is DFQATT and CDR2 is SNEGSKA (reference sequence). The germline V and J ends were trimmed by 4 bases and 3 bases, with 10 bases remaining between them. The CDR3 consists of 12 residues. Here the CDR3 DNA reads TGCAGTGCTACCGGCGACCACTACGAGCAGTACTTC. Translating it yields CSATGDHYEQYF.

In DNA form, the CDR3 reads TGTGCCAGCAGACCGAAACTACCAGGGAGTATTGATTCACCCCTCCACTTT. Amino acids: CASRPKLPGSIDSPLHF. The chain combines TRBV6-1 with TRBJ1-6; tentatively, D is TRBD1 (5 bases). In germline, CDR1 is MNHNS, CDR2 SASEGT. Trimming took 6 bases from V and 8 from J, leaving 23 bases between them. The CDR3 extends over 17 amino acids.